The clone carrying this TCR beta chain was seen a few times. The data belong to a study of T-cell memory formation after mild COVID-19. The CDR3 has 17 amino acids. The germline CDR1 and CDR2 sequences are LGHNA and YSLEER. With 4 bases removed from V and 0 bases from J, the gap between germline ends came to 16 bases. TCRdb re-derived calls from the 5' RACE reads in MiXCR, one entry per CDR3 protein. The sample shows over 250,000 distinct CDR3 sequences, more than 15% of them seen only once. The sample comprised PBMCs or a T cell subset sorted from them (not recorded which). The receptor comes from a man aged 18 to 30 who had mild COVID-19 (a few samples of this study predate the infection). Cell type and time point are not known. The rearrangement uses TRBV4-3 and TRBJ2-4; a possible D gene is TRBD2 (6 bases). The CDR3 reads CASSLVTEGLAKNIQYF. In nucleotides, the CDR3 is TGCGCCAGCAGCCTCGTAACGGAGGGTTTAGCCAAAAACATTCAGTACTTC.